This TCR beta chain was identified during a study of T-cell reconstitution after alpha-beta-depleted transplantation in children. Unique molecular identifiers were incorporated when the TCRbeta library was constructed. MiXCR, applied by TCRdb to the PCR reads, yields one record per CDR3 protein. The sample yields about 400,000 distinct CDR3 sequences, roughly 20% seen once. Unmatched junction bases numbered 8, after V lost 5 bases and J lost 1 base. The CDR3 runs 18 residues. CDR1 is MNHNS, CDR2 SASEGT, per germline. This clonotype was seen more than once but under ten times. The TCR comes from a human donor who donated a stem cell graft to a child with acute myeloid leukemia. Sequenced material: PBMCs from the stem cell graft donor, taken from the stem cell graft. This chain links TRBV6-1 with TRBJ2-3, with 14 bases lining up with TRBD2. The DNA for the CDR3 is TGTGCCAGCAGTCCCGGGACTAGCGGGAGCGTAGGCACAGATACGCAGTATTTT. Translating it yields CASSPGTSGSVGTDTQYF.